This T cell receptor beta chain was profiled in a study of T cell responses to AZD1222 COVID-19 vaccine. Study outcomes and limitations: Baseline serostatus was positive in only a handful of AZD1222 recipients. There were mostly white British donors and more females than males, and clonal diversity was possibly underestimated. With two AZD1222 doses given, Spike-specific TCR breadth and depth both rose.

With V trimmed by 6 bases and J by 2 bases, 19 bases remained unmatched. The germline gives CDR1 SGHRS, CDR2 YFSETQ. The CDR3 has 19 amino acids. Concerning this clone: Its antigen is not known.

Sequencing was performed with immunoSEQ multiplex PCR; in TCRdb, only in-frame clones are kept and a portion is missing. The sample lists 150,000 to 200,000 clones; approximately 91% were seen once. Sequencing used peripheral blood, obtained 28 days after the second AZD1222 dose. The receptor was derived from an adult who received the AZD1222 COVID-19 vaccine. The V and J genes are TRBV5-1 and TRBJ2-1; 8 bases line up with TRBD1. In DNA, the CDR3 is TGCGCCAGCAACTCAAAAGGGGGCCGACAGGGGCCAACCTACAATGAGCAGTTCTTC. Amino acid sequence: CASNSKGGRQGPTYNEQFF. The variable domain in full, completed from reference TRBV5-1 and TRBJ2-1, reads KAGVTQTPRYLIKTRGQQVTLSCSPISGHRSVSWYQQTPGQGLQFLFEYFSETQRNKGNFPGRFSGRQFSNSRSEMNVSTLELGDSALYLCASNSKGGRQGPTYNEQFFGPGTRLTVL.